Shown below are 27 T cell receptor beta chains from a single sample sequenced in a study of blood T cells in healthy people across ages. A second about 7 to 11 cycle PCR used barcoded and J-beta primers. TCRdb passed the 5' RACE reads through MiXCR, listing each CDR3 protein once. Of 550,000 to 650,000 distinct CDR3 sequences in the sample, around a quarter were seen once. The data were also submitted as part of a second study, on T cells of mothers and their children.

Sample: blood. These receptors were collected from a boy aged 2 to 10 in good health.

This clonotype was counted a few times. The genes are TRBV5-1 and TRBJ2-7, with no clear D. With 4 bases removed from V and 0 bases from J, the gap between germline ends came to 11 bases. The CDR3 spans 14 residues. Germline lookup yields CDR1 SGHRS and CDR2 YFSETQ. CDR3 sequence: CASSIDRSSYEQYF. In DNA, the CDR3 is TGCGCCAGCAGCATCGACCGGAGCTCCTACGAGCAGTACTTC.

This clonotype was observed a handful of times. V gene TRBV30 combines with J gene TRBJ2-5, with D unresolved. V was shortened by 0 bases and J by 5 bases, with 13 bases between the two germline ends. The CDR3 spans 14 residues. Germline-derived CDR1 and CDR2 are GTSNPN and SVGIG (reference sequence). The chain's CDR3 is CAWSVQPSRETQYF. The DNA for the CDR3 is TGTGCCTGGAGTGTACAGCCCTCGCGGGAGACCCAGTACTTC.

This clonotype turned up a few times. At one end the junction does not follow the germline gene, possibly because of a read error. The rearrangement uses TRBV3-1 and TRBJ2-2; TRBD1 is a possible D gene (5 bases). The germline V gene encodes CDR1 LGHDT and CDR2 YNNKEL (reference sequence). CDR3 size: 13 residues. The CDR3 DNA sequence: TGTGCCAGCAGTCAAGGGGTTCCCGGGGAGCTGTTTTTT. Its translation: CASSQGVPGELFF.

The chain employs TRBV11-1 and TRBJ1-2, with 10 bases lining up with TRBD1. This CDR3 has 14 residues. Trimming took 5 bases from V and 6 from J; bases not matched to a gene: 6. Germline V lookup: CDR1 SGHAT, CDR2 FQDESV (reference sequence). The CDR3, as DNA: TGTGCCAGCAGCGGACAGGGGGACGTGGATGGCTACACCTTC. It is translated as CASSGQGDVDGYTF.

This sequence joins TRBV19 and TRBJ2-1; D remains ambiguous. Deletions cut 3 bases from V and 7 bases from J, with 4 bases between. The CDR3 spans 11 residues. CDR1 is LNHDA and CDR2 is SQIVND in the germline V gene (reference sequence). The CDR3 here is CASSMTNEQFF. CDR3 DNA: TGTGCCAGTAGTATGACGAATGAGCAGTTCTTC.

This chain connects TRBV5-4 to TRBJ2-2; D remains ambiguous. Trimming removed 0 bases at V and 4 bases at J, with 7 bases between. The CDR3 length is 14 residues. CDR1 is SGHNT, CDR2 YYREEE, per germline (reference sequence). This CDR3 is CASSLAKPTGELFF. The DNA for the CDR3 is TGTGCCAGCAGCTTGGCGAAGCCCACCGGGGAGCTGTTTTTT.

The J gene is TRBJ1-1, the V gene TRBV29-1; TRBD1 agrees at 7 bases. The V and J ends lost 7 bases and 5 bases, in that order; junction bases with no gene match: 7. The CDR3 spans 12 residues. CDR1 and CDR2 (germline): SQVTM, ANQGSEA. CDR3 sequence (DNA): TGCAGCGGTACAGGGGTGCGAACTGAAGCTTTCTTT. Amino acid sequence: CSGTGVRTEAFF.

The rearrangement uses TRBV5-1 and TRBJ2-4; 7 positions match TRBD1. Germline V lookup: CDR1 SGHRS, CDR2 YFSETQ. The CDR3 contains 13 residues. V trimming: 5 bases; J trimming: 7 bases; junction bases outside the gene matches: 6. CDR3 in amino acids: CASSPDRVNIQYF. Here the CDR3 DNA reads TGCGCCAGCAGTCCTGACAGGGTGAACATTCAGTACTTC.

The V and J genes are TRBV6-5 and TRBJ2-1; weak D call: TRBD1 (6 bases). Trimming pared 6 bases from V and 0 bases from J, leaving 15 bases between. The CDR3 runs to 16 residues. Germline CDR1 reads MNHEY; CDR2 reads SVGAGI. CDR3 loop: CASSPLGQSSYNEQFF. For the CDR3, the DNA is TGTGCCAGCAGCCCTCTCGGACAGAGCTCCTACAATGAGCAGTTCTTC.

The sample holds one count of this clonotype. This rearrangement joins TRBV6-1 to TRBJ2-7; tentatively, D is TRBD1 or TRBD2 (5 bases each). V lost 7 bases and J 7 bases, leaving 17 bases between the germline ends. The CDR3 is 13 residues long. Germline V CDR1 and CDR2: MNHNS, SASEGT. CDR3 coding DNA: TGTGCCAGCAATCCTACGAAGGGACGGGAGCAGTACTTC. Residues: CASNPTKGREQYF.

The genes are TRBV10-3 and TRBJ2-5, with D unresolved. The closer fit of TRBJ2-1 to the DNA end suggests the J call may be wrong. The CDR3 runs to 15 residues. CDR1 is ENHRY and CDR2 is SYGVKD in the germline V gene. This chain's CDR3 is CAISSVAGGFHEQFF. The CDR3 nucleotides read TGTGCCATCAGTTCAGTAGCAGGTGGGTTCCATGAGCAGTTCTTC.

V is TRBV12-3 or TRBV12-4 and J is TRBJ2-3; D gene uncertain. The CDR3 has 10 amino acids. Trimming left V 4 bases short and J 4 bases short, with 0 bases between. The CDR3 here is CASSSDTQYF. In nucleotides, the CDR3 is TGTGCCAGCAGTTCAGATACGCAGTATTTT.

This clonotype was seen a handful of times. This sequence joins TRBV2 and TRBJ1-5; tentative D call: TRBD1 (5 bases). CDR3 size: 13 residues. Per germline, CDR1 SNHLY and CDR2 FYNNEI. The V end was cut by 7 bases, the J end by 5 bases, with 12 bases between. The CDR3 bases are TGTGCCAGCACCGAGGGGACCTATCAGCCCCAGCATTTT. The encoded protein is CASTEGTYQPQHF.

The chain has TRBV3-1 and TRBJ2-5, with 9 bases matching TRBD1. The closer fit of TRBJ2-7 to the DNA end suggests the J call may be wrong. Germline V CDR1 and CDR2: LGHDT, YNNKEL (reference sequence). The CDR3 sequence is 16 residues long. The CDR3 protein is CASSRGWGQGQFEQYF. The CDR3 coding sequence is TGTGCCAGCAGCCGGGGTTGGGGACAGGGACAATTCGAGCAGTACTTC.

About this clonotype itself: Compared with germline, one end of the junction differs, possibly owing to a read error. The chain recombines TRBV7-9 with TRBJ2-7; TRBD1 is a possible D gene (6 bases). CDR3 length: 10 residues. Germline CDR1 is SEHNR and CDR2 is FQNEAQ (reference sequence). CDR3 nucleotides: TGTGCCAGCAGCCGGGACACGACAGCCTTC. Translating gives CASSRDTTAF.

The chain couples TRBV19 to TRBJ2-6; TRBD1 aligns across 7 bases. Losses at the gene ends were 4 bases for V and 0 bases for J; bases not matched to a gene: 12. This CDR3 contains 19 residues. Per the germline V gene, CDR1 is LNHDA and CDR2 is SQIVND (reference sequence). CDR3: CASSNHRGLILSGANVLTF. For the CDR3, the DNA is TGTGCCAGTAGTAATCACAGGGGCCTTATACTCTCTGGGGCCAACGTCCTGACTTTC.

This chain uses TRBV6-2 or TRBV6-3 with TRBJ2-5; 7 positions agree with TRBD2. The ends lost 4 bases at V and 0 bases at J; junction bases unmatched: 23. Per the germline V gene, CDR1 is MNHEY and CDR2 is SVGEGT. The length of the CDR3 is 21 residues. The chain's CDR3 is CASSFPDASGIHHEYQETQYF. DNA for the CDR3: TGTGCCAGCAGTTTTCCCGACGCCAGCGGGATCCACCACGAGTACCAAGAGACCCAGTACTTC.

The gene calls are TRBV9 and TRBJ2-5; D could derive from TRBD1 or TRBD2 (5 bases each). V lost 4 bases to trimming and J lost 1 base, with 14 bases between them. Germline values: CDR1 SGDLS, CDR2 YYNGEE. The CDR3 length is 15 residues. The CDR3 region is CASSNRGETQETQYF. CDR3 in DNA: TGTGCCAGCAGCAATCGAGGGGAAACCCAAGAGACCCAGTACTTC.

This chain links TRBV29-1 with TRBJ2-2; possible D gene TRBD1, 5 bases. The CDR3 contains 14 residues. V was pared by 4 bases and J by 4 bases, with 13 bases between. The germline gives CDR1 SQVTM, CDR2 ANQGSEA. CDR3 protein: CSVVGQGVTGELFF. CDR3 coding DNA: TGCAGCGTTGTCGGTCAGGGCGTCACCGGGGAGCTGTTTTTT.

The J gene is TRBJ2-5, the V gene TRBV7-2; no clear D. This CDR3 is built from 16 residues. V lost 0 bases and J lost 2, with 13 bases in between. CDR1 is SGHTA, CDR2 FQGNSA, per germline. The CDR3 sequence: CASSLAPLTYQETQYF. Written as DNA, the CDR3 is TGTGCCAGCAGCTTAGCCCCACTCACATATCAAGAGACCCAGTACTTC.

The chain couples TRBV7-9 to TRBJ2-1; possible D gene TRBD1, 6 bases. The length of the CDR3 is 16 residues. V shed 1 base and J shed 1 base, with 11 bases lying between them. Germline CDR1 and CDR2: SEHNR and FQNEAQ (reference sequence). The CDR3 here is CASSLGSGESYNEQFF. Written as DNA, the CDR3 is TGTGCCAGCAGCTTAGGGTCAGGGGAGTCCTACAATGAGCAGTTCTTC.

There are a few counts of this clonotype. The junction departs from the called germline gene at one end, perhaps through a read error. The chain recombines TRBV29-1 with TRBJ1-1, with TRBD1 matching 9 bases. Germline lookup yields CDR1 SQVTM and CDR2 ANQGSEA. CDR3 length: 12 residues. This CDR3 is CSVAGTGIEALF. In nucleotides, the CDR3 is TGCAGCGTTGCTGGGACAGGGATTGAAGCTCTCTTT. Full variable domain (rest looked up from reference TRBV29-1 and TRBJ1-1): SAVISQKPSRDICQRGTSLTIQCQVDSQVTMMFWYRQQPGQSLTLIATANQGSEATYESGFVIDKFPISRPNLTFSTLTVSNMSPEDSSIYLCSVAGTGIEALFGQGTRLTVV.

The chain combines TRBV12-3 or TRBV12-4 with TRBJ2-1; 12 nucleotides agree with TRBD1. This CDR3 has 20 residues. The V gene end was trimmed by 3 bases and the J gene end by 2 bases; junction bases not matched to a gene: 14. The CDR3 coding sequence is TGTGCCAGCAGTTTGACCCCGGGACAGGGGGCGCGAGACCCCTACAATGAGCAGTTCTTC. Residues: CASSLTPGQGARDPYNEQFF.

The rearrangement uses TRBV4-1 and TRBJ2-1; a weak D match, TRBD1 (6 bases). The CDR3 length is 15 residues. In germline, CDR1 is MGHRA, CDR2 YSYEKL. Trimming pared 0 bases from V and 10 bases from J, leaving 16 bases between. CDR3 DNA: TGCGCCAGCAGCCAAGAACAGGGTCTCCTACGGGAGCAGTTCTTC. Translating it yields CASSQEQGLLREQFF.

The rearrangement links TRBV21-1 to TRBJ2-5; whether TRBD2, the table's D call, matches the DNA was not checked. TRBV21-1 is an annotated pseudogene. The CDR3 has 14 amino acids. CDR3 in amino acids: CASGLLEGQETQYF. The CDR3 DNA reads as TGTGCCAGCGGCTTGCTAGAGGGACAAGAGACCCAGTACTTC.

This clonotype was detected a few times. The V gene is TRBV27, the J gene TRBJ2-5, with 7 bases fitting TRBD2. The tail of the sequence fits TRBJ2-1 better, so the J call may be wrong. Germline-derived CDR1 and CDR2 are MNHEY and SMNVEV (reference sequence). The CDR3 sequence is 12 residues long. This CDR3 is CASSISGNEQFF. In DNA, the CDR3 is TGTGCCAGCAGTATTAGCGGGAATGAGCAGTTCTTC.

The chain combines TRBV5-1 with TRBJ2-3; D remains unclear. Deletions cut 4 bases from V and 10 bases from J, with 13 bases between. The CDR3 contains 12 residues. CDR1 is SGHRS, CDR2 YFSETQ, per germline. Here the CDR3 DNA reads TGCGCCAGCAGCGCGCCGGGCCCCGCGCAGTATTTT. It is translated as CASSAPGPAQYF.